A single sample gave rise to the 10 T cell receptor beta chains below, sequenced in a study of blood T cells in healthy people across ages. The second PCR ran roughly 6 to 11 cycles with a sample-barcoded 5' primer and J-beta primers. TCRdb analysed the 5' RACE reads with MiXCR anew, one entry per CDR3 protein. The data contain about 970,000 distinct CDR3 sequences, roughly 50% of them singletons. What was sequenced was blood. These receptors were taken from a woman in her sixties in good health.

In its sample, this clonotype was seen a few times. This chain joins TRBV11-2 and TRBJ2-2; D perhaps matches TRBD2 (6 bases). With 2 bases removed from V and 2 bases from J, the gap between germline ends came to 15 bases. This CDR3 comprises 17 residues. CDR1 is SGHAT, CDR2 FQNNGV, per germline. The CDR3 region is CASSLRAGPPNTGELFF. Written as DNA, the CDR3 is TGTGCCAGCAGCTTAAGGGCGGGACCCCCCAACACCGGGGAGCTGTTTTTT. The whole variable domain, remainder taken from reference TRBV11-2 and TRBJ2-2, is EAGVAQSPRYKIIEKRQSVAFWCNPISGHATLYWYQQILGQGPKLLIQFQNNGVVDDSQLPKDRFSAERLKGVDSTLKIQPAKLEDSAVYLCASSLRAGPPNTGELFFGEGSRLTVL.

This clonotype was counted only a few times. This sequence joins TRBV10-2 and TRBJ2-4; D may be TRBD2 (5 bases). Deletions cut 7 bases from V and 1 base from J, with 8 bases between. From germline, CDR1 is WSHSY and CDR2 SAAADI. CDR3 length: 13 residues. CDR3 residues: CASKDSAKNIQYF. The DNA for the CDR3 is TGCGCCAGCAAGGACTCGGCCAAAAACATTCAGTACTTC.

J is TRBJ1-5 and V is TRBV6-2 or TRBV6-3; unclear D gene. The germline V gene encodes CDR1 MNHEY and CDR2 SVGEGT. With 5 bases removed from V and 2 bases from J, the gap between germline ends came to 10 bases. The CDR3 runs 14 residues. The CDR3 coding sequence is TGTGCCAGCAGTGACTGGTCAGGCAATCAGCCCCAGCATTTT. Its translation is CASSDWSGNQPQHF.

This clonotype was counted a few times. The chain links TRBV28 to TRBJ2-1, with D unclear. This CDR3 is 11 amino acids long. CDR1 and CDR2 from the germline V gene are MDHEN and SYDVKM. V lost 3 bases and J 8 bases, leaving 5 bases between the germline ends. The CDR3 sequence is CASSFYYEQFF. The CDR3 coding sequence is TGTGCCAGCAGTTTTTATTATGAGCAGTTCTTC.

The sample holds a few counts of this clonotype. The CDR3 DNA sequence: TGCAGCGTTGGGACTAGCGGGAGTAGAGAGCAGTTCTTC. It codes for CSVGTSGSREQFF. V is TRBV29-1 and J is TRBJ2-1; 13 nucleotides line up with TRBD2. The CDR3 extends over 13 amino acids. CDR1 and CDR2 (germline): SQVTM, ANQGSEA. The junction had 4 bases not matched to a gene; V was cut back by 4 bases and J by 10 bases.

V is TRBV3-1 and J is TRBJ2-1, with 7 positions matching TRBD1. The V gene's germline CDR1 is LGHDT and CDR2 YNNKEL (reference sequence). The ends lost 4 bases at V and 4 bases at J; junction bases unmatched: 1. The CDR3 length is 13 residues. CDR3 region: CASSRDRYNEQFF. Written as DNA, the CDR3 is TGTGCCAGCAGCCGGGACAGATACAATGAGCAGTTCTTC.

The J gene is TRBJ2-4, the V gene TRBV4-2; TRBD1 matches at 8 bases. The assigned J gene may be wrong: the sequence end matches TRBJ2-7 better. This CDR3 contains 15 residues. The germline V gene has CDR1 LGHNA and CDR2 YNFKEQ. CDR3 protein: CASSQGDRRGYEQYF. Here the CDR3 DNA reads TGTGCCAGCAGCCAAGGGGACAGGAGGGGGTACGAGCAGTACTTC.

This clonotype occurred a few times. The rearrangement uses TRBV20-1 and TRBJ2-5; D remains ambiguous. This CDR3 spans 11 amino acids. V was clipped by 6 bases and J by 9 bases, with 14 bases between them. Per the germline V gene, CDR1 is DFQATT and CDR2 is SNEGSKA (reference sequence). The CDR3 loop reads CSAPWGGAQYF. CDR3 nucleotide sequence: TGCAGTGCCCCGTGGGGTGGGGCCCAGTACTTC.

The chain uses TRBV12-3 or TRBV12-4 and TRBJ1-5, with a tentative D call TRBD1 (6 bases). The V end lost 4 bases, the J end lost 7 bases, and 14 bases lay between the germline ends. This CDR3 region has 14 residues. CDR3 residues: CASSYRTAYQPQHF. The CDR3 region has the DNA TGTGCCAGCAGTTACCGGACAGCTTACCAGCCCCAGCATTTT.

This clonotype has ten or more counts. The chain employs TRBV7-2 and TRBJ2-5; 10 bases match TRBD2. The length of the CDR3 is 15 residues. V was clipped by 3 bases and J by 4 bases; unmatched bases: 5. CDR1 and CDR2 from the germline V gene are SGHTA and FQGNSA. CDR3 coding DNA: TGTGCCAGCAGCTTCCCTCGACTAGCGGGAGAGACCCAGTACTTC. Protein sequence: CASSFPRLAGETQYF.